The clone carrying this TCR beta chain was picked up a small number of times. Its antigen remains unknown. Trimming at V came to 4 bases and at J to 3 bases, leaving 4 bases not matched to a gene. Germline assignment: CDR1 KGHDR and CDR2 SFDVKD. The CDR3 sequence is 14 residues long. TCR beta cDNA libraries had unique molecular identifiers. With roughly 0.95 to 11 million T cells as the source, 400,000 to 550,000 cDNA molecules resulted. TCRdb independently ran MiXCR on the PCR reads; one entry per CDR3 protein. The table has about 770,000 distinct CDR3 sequences, approximately 44% seen once. These data are taken from a study of post-analysis software for immune sequencing data. Study results and caveats: In multiple sclerosis, normalized Chao1 diversity was significantly below that of controls. Included in a set of five TRBV segments more frequent in patients than controls were TRBV5-6, TRBV5-1 and TRBV20-1. The authors found that F measure strongly co-clustered same-batch samples.

The sample taken for sequencing was blood. The receptor comes from a girl between 5 and 17 years old with multiple sclerosis. The rearrangement joins TRBV24-1 to TRBJ1-2, with 7 bases lining up with TRBD1. The CDR3 DNA reads as TGTGCCACCAGTGACCGGGACAGCTACTATGGCTACACCTTC. This encodes CATSDRDSYYGYTF.